Listed below are T cell receptor beta chains from one sample, sequenced in a study of T cells in Graves' hyperthyroidism and ophthalmopathy. TCRdb ran MiXCR on the multiplex PCR reads and lists one entry per CDR3 protein. The sample consists of about 300,000 distinct CDR3 sequences, approximately 12% of them appearing once. The specimen sequenced was blood. The receptor set was obtained from a woman between 25 and 40 years old with Graves' hyperthyroidism that later progressed to Graves' ophthalmopathy. Each CDR3 is given with its conserved first and last residue.

J	V	CDR3
TRBJ2-5	TRBV20-1	CSANDRGGGETQYF
TRBJ2-2	TRBV20-1	CSAKGAGVIGELFF
TRBJ2-3	TRBV29-1	CSVETPQTLRDTQYF
TRBJ1-2	TRBV4-1	CASSPNLMQGQGYTF
TRBJ1-6	TRBV6-1	CASSYVGVSYNSPLHF
TRBJ2-2	TRBV7-2	CASSLVAGGNTGELFF
TRBJ2-4	TRBV7-2	CASSGPEASWENIQYF
TRBJ2-3	TRBV15	CATSRPGQDTDTQYF
TRBJ2-2	TRBV29-1	CSGAANTGELFF
TRBJ2-7	TRBV4-1	CASSQGPGHLYEQYF
TRBJ1-1	TRBV27	CASSLSEGTEAFF
TRBJ2-3	TRBV14	CASSQEGGTHQGADTQYF
TRBJ2-1	TRBV7-2	CASSITVYNEQFF
TRBJ2-1	TRBV10-3	CAISESNGNEQFF
TRBJ2-5	TRBV20-1	CSAQANQETQYF
TRBJ1-6	TRBV5-6	CASSLDAGVNSPLHF
TRBJ2-7	TRBV9	CASSPSAGGPEQYF
TRBJ2-7	TRBV2	CASTVDYEQYF
TRBJ2-2	TRBV19	CASTGTGTRTGELFF
TRBJ2-7	TRBV5-1	CASSWEGGTYEQYF
TRBJ2-1	TRBV9	CASSAHSAYEQFF
TRBJ2-7	TRBV28	CASTRDTTYEQYF
TRBJ2-1	TRBV28	CASTGDNEQFF
TRBJ2-2	TRBV6-1	CASRAGQGGTGELFF
TRBJ1-5	TRBV28	CASRTPGGGEPQHF
TRBJ2-2	TRBV29-1	CSVAEGGRSAGELFF
TRBJ1-5	TRBV25-1	CASSEPGQPGKPQHF
TRBJ2-2	TRBV4-1	CASSQGPPPMNTGELFF
TRBJ2-1	TRBV7-9	CASSQDSHNEQFF
TRBJ2-5	TRBV3-1	CASVNKYQETQYF
TRBJ2-7	TRBV15	CATSGRQGYEQYF
TRBJ1-1	TRBV19	CASSIGAPGARAFF
TRBJ2-1	TRBV20-1	CSARDSEREYSYNEQFF
TRBJ2-2	TRBV7-2	CASSWGPRGGELFF
TRBJ2-7	TRBV18	CASSATPAYEQYF
TRBJ2-5	TRBV10-3	CAISELGETQYF
TRBJ1-1	TRBV12-3/TRBV12-4	CASSHPDKEGTEAFF
TRBJ2-2	TRBV19	CASSIKSWGVHGELFF
TRBJ1-6	TRBV7-3	CASSSTAGDSPLHF
TRBJ2-7	TRBV5-1	CASSLGVDTSYEQYF
TRBJ2-3	TRBV3-1	CASSQRSAGGPTDTQYF
TRBJ2-1	TRBV27	CASSPRPGLASSSYNEQFF
TRBJ2-7	TRBV9	CASSETGDQGGEQYF
TRBJ2-1	TRBV6-7	CASSWRNPLHEQFF
TRBJ1-1	TRBV20-1	CSASLGWTEAFF
TRBJ2-1	TRBV7-2	CASSLDGRASDEQFF
TRBJ1-1	TRBV2	CASSEGAEGNTEAFF
TRBJ2-3	TRBV4-1	CASSQDEGTDTQYF
TRBJ2-4	TRBV12-3/TRBV12-4	CASSLGPGENIQYF